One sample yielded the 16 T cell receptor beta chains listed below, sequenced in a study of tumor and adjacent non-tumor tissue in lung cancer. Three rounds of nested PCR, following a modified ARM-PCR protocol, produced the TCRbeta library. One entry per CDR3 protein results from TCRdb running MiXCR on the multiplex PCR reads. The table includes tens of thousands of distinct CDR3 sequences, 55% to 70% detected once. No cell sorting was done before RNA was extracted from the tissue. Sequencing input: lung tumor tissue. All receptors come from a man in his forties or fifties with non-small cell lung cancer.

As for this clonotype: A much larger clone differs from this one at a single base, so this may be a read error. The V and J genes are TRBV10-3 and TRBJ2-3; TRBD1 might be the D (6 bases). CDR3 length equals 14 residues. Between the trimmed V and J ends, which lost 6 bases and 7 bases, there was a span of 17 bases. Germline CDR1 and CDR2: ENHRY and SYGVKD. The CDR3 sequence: CAISGPQQGNTQYF. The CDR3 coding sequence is TGTGCCATCAGCGGGCCCCAACAGGGCAATACGCAGTATTTT.

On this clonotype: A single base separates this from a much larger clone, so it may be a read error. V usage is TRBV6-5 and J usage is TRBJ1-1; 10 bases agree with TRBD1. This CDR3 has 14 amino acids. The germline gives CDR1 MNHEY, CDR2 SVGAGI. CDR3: CASRKGQGNIEAFF. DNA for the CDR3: TGTGCCAGCAGGAAGGGACAGGGGAACATTGAAGCTTTCTTT.

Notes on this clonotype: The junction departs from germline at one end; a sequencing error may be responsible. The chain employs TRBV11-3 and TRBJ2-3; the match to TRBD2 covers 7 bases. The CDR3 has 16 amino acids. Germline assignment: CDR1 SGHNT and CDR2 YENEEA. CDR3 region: CANSPGTTGFVDTQYF. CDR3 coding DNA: TGTGCCAACAGCCCAGGGACTACCGGGTTTGTAGATACGCAGTATTTT.

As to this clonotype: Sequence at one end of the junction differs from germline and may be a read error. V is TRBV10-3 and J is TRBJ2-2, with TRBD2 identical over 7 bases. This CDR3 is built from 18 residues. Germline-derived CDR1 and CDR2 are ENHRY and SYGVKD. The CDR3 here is CAISERGTGPTNTGELFF. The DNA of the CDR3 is TGTGCGATCAGTGAGCGGGGAACTGGACCTACGAACACCGGGGAGCTGTTTTTT.

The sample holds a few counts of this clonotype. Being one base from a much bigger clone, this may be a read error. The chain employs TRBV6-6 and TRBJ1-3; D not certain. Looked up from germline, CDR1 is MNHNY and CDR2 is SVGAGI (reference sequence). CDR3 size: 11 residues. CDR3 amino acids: CVSSSGNTIYF. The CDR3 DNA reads TGTGTCAGTTCTTCAGGAAACACCATATATTTT.

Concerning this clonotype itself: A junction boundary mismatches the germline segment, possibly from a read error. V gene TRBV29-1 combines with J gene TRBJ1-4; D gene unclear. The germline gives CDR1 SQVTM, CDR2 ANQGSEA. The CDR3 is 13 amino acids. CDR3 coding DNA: TGCAGCATTGAAGCTGTGGGATACGAAAAACTGTTTTTT. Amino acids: CSIEAVGYEKLFF.

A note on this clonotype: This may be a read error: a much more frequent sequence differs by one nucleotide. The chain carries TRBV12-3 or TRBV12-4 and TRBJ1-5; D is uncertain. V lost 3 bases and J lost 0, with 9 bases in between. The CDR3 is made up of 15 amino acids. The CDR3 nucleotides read TGTGCCAGCAGTTTTCAGGAGAGTAGCAATCAGCCCCAGCATTTT. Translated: CASSFQESSNQPQHF.

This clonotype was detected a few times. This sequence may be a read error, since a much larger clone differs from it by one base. The CDR3 loop is CASSGLGTDTRYF. The CDR3 DNA reads as TGTGCCAGCAGCGGACTTGGCACAGATACGCGGTATTTT. The chain links TRBV9 to TRBJ2-3; D is uncertain. This CDR3 is 13 amino acids long. In germline, CDR1 is SGDLS, CDR2 YYNGEE.

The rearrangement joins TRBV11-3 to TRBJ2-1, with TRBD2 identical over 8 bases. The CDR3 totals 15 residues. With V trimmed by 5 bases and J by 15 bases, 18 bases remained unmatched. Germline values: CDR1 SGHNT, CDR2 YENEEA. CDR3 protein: CASSLAGQAVNMLFF. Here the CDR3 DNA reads TGTGCCAGCAGCCTAGCGGGCCAGGCTGTCAACATGCTGTTCTTC. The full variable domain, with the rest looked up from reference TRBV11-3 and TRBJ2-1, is EAGVVQSPRYKIIEKKQPVAFWCNPISGHNTLYWYLQNLGQGPELLIRYENEEAVDDSQLPKDRFSAERLKGVDSTLKIQPAELGDSAVYLCASSLAGQAVNMLFFGPGTRLTVL.

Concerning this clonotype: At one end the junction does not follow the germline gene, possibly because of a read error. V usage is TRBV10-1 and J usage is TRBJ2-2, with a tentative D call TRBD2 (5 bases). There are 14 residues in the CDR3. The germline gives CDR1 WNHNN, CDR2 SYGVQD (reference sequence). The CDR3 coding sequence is TGCGCCCGCGTAAAGGGCTTTAACACCGGGGAGCCGTTTTTT. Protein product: CARVKGFNTGEPFF.

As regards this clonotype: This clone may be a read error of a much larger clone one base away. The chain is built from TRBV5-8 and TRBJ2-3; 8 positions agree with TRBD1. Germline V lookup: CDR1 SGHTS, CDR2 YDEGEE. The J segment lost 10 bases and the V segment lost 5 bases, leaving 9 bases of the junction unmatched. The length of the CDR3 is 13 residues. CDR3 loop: CASRGQEMDAQYF. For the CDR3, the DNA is TGTGCCAGCAGGGGACAGGAGATGGATGCGCAGTATTTT.

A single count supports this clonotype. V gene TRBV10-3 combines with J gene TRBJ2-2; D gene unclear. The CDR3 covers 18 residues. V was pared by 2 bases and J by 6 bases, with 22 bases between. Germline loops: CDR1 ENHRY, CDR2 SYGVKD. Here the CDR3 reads CAISERASGPTNAGELFF. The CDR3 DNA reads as TGTGCCATCAGTGAGCGGGCATCCGGACCTACAAACGCCGGGGAGCTGTTTTTT.

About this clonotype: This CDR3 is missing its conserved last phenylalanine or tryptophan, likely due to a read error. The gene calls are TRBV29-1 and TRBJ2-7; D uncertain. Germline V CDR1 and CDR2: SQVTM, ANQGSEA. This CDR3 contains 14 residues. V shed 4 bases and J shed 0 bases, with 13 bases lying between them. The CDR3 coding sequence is TGCAGCGTTGGGGTAAGGGAAAACTCCTACGAGCAGTACCTC. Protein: CSVGVRENSYEQYL.

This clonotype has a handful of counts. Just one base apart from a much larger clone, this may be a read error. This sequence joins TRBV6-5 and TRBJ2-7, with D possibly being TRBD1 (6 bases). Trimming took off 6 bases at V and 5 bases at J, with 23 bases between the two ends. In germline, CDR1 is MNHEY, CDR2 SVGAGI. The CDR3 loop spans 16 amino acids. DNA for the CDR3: TGTGCCAGCAGCAGACAAAAACAACAGGGAACGGACGAGCAGTACTTC. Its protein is CASSRQKQQGTDEQYF.

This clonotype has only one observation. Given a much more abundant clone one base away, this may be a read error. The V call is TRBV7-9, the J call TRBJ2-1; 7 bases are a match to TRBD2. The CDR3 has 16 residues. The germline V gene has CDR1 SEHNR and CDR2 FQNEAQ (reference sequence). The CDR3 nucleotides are TGTGCCAACAGCCCCCTATGGGCTAGCGGCTCCAATGAGCAGTTCTTC. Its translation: CANSPLWASGSNEQFF.

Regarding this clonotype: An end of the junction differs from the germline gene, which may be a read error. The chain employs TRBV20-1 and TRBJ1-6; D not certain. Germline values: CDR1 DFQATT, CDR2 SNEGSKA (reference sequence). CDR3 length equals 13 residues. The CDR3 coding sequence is TGCGGTGCTGGCACGGACGGAAATTCACCCCTCCACTTT. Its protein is CGAGTDGNSPLHF.